The rows below give T cell receptor beta chains drawn from one sample of a study of lymphopenia after photon versus proton radiotherapy. TCRdb's copy holds only in-frame clones and misses some; the assay was immunoSEQ multiplex PCR. The sample holds tens of thousands of clones; roughly 90% are singletons and the top ten take about a sixth. The sequences come from peripheral blood, collected from a patient treated with photon-based radiotherapy. These receptors were collected from a woman in her forties with cholangiocarcinoma. The CDR3 runs from the conserved cysteine through the conserved F or W. Each record gives: D gene, V gene, clone size, J gene, CDR3 length, CDR3 DNA, CDR3 protein. D genes are given only for firm matches. Only some rows state a clone size, as once, few, many or a class for expanded clones.

>.|TRBV29-1|.|TRBJ1-4|11
TGCAGCGTTGGACTTAATGAAAAACTGTTTTTT
CSVGLNEKLFF
>.|TRBV4-2|.|TRBJ2-1|15
TGTGCCAGCAGCCAAGATCCCCAGGGTACCAATGAGCAGTTCTTC
CASSQDPQGTNEQFF
>.|TRBV5-6|once|TRBJ1-4|13
TGTGCCAGCAGCATAATACAGGGCCTAGTACTGTTTTTT
CASSIIQGLVLFF
>.|TRBV5-1|.|TRBJ2-3|12
TGCGCCAGCAGCATGAACACAGATACGCAGTATTTT
CASSMNTDTQYF
>TRBD2|TRBV7-8|.|TRBJ2-1|16
TGTGCCAGCAGCTTAGTAGCGGGAGGGGGGAACAATGAGCAGTTCTTC
CASSLVAGGGNNEQFF
>.|TRBV4-3|.|TRBJ1-2|11
TGCGCCAGCAGCGGGCGCGATGGCTACACCTTC
CASSGRDGYTF
>TRBD2|TRBV28|.|TRBJ2-7|13
TGTGCCAGCAGTTTATTGCGGGGGAGAGAGCAGTACTTC
CASSLLRGREQYF
>.|TRBV30|.|TRBJ1-1|13
TGTGCCTGGAGGGGAACAGGGCAAACTGAAGCTTTCTTT
CAWRGTGQTEAFF
>TRBD1|TRBV25-1|.|TRBJ1-2|14
TGTGCCAGCAGCGGGACAGGGGGCACAGATGGCTACACCTTC
CASSGTGGTDGYTF
>.|TRBV5-5|.|TRBJ1-1|14
TGTGCCAGCAGCTTGGACGGGGGAAGTGGAGGAGCTTTCTTT
CASSLDGGSGGAFF
>.|TRBV7-9|.|TRBJ1-4|14
TGTGCCAGCAGCGAACCACTGAGACCTGAAAAACTGTTTTTT
CASSEPLRPEKLFF
>.|TRBV19|once|TRBJ2-3|14
TGTGCCAGTAGTTGGCAGGCTCGCACAGATACGCAGTATTTT
CASSWQARTDTQYF
>TRBD1|TRBV19|once|TRBJ2-2|14
TGTGCCAGTACGGGGACAGGGTATAACGGGGAGCTGTTTTTT
CASTGTGYNGELFF
>TRBD2|TRBV30|once|TRBJ2-3|16
TGTGCCTGGAGTCAAGGGAGCGGGAGTAGGGCAGATACGCAGTATTTT
CAWSQGSGSRADTQYF
>.|TRBV7-9|once|TRBJ1-1|14
TGTGCCAGCAGCTTCTTGGGGAGCTACACTGAAGCTTTCTTT
CASSFLGSYTEAFF
>TRBD2|TRBV11-3|.|TRBJ2-1|15
TGTGCCAGCAGCTTAGGACTAGCGGGGACGAATGAGCAGTTCTTC
CASSLGLAGTNEQFF
>.|TRBV5-5|.|TRBJ1-4|15
TGTGCCAGCAGCTTGGTGTCAGGGACGGGTGAAAAACTGTTTTTT
CASSLVSGTGEKLFF
>TRBD1|TRBV19|.|TRBJ1-5|16
TGTGCCAGCTCGGAGGAGGGACAGTCAAACAATCAGCCCCAGCATTTT
CASSEEGQSNNQPQHF
>TRBD1|TRBV10-3|.|TRBJ2-1|14
TGTGCCATCAGTGAGGGACAGGGGGCCTATGAGCAGTTCTTC
CAISEGQGAYEQFF
>TRBD1|TRBV28|once|TRBJ1-2|14
TGTGCCAGCAGTCCCGGGACAGCTAACTATGGCTACACCTTC
CASSPGTANYGYTF
>.|TRBV7-9|.|TRBJ1-1|12
TGTGCCAGCAGCTTAACCGAGGATGAAGCTTTCTTT
CASSLTEDEAFF
>.|TRBV7-8|.|TRBJ1-3|16
TGTGCCAGCAGGATGGACCTGACTTACTCTGGAAACACCATATATTTT
CASRMDLTYSGNTIYF
>.|TRBV25-1|.|TRBJ1-1|14
TGTGCCAGCAGTGGGGCCAGGAGCAACACTGAAGCTTTCTTT
CASSGARSNTEAFF
>.|TRBV5-6|.|TRBJ2-4|13
TGTGCCAGCAAAGGGTTGGCCAAAAACATTCAGTACTTC
CASKGLAKNIQYF
>.|TRBV30|.|TRBJ2-7|14
TGTGCCTGGAGTGAGGGGGGGCTATCCTACGAGCAGTACTTC
CAWSEGGLSYEQYF
>.|TRBV4-2|once|TRBJ2-1|12
TGTGCCAGCAGCCAAGATTGGCGTGAGCAGTTCTTC
CASSQDWREQFF
>TRBD1|TRBV28|.|TRBJ1-6|16
TGTGCCAGCAGTTCGCCTCTGGGACAGGGCCATTCACCCCTCCACTTT
CASSSPLGQGHSPLHF
>TRBD1|TRBV5-6|.|TRBJ2-3|16
TGTGCCAGCGGCAGAGCCCGGACAGGTATCACAGATACGCAGTATTTT
CASGRARTGITDTQYF
>.|TRBV18|.|TRBJ1-1|13
TGTGCCAGCTCATCGATTATGAACACTGAAGCTTTCTTT
CASSSIMNTEAFF
>.|TRBV6-5|.|TRBJ1-6|16
TGTGCCAGCAGTTACGAGGGGAGCCTCTATAATTCACCCCTCCACTTT
CASSYEGSLYNSPLHF
>.|TRBV20-1|once|TRBJ2-1|10
TGCAGTGCTAGACTCGTCGAGCAGTTCTTC
CSARLVEQFF